The clone carrying this T cell receptor beta chain appeared a few times. Its antigen is as yet unknown. The data derive from a study of T cell repertoires in cytomegalovirus infection. TCRdb processed the reads anew with MiXCR; each CDR3 protein has one entry. The repertoire holds approximately 600,000 distinct CDR3 sequences, with roughly 43% as singletons. This receptor was obtained from a human donor in good health (CMV status not recorded). Some clones in this sample may be carry-over from other donors' samples. The specimen was cultured PBMCs, collected from culture after CMV antigen stimulation.

CDR3 in amino acids: CASSLEGGIAFF. DNA of the CDR3: TGTGCCAGCAGCTTAGAAGGGGGGATAGCTTTCTTT. The genes are TRBV7-9 and TRBJ1-1; D possibly corresponds to TRBD1 (6 bases). The CDR3 length is 12 residues. V was cut by 1 base and J by 10 bases, with 10 bases left in between. Germline V gene lookup returns CDR1 SEHNR and CDR2 FQNEAQ (reference sequence).